One and the same sample provided the 6 T cell receptor beta chains below, sequenced in a study of blood T cell repertoires in COVID-19 (dated by TCRdb to 2020 to 2022). Libraries were constructed by the immunoSEQ multiplex PCR assay. TCRdb took over this immuneACCESS table, retaining in-frame rearrangements with V and J assigned. Such tables are incomplete; in checked studies, under half of the missing clones stem from an unresolved V gene, and the remainder is unexplained. The sample table holds 94,000 or so clones, of which around 83% were seen once. Jointly, the top ten make up roughly 25% of the sample. The source material was peripheral blood. These TCRs come from a man aged 55-75 years with acute or convalescent COVID-19.

The rearrangement uses TRBV28 and TRBJ1-2; 8 nucleotides agree with TRBD1. This CDR3 has 13 residues. Germline trimming cut 8 bases from V and 4 bases from J; bases unmatched to any gene: 6. The germline CDR1 and CDR2 sequences are MDHEN and SYDVKM. The CDR3 loop is CASGEGQVYGYTF. In DNA form, the CDR3 reads TGTGCCAGCGGGGAGGGACAGGTCTATGGCTACACCTTC.

V and J are TRBV3-1 (or the pseudogene TRBV3-2) and TRBJ1-2; unclear D gene. Trimming took 5 bases from V and 2 from J, leaving 12 bases between them. The CDR3 is 14 amino acids. The germline V gene has CDR1 LGHDT and CDR2 YNNKEL (reference sequence). The CDR3, as DNA: TGTGCCAGCAGCAGATCGGCGGGAAACTATGGCTACACCTTC. It translates to CASSRSAGNYGYTF.

The rearrangement links TRBV11-2 to TRBJ1-2; no clear D. The germline V and J ends were trimmed by 0 bases and 0 bases, with 8 bases remaining between them. Germline CDR1 reads SGHAT; CDR2 reads FQNNGV. CDR3 size: 15 residues. Here the CDR3 reads CASSLDRVANYGYTF. CDR3 nucleotides: TGTGCCAGCAGCTTAGATCGGGTAGCTAACTATGGCTACACCTTC.

The gene calls are TRBV2 and TRBJ2-5; 7 bases map to TRBD2. The CDR3 contains 15 residues. Germline V gene data show CDR1 as SNHLY and CDR2 as FYNNEI. The junction had 12 bases not matched to a gene; V was cut back by 4 bases and J by 7 bases. The CDR3 loop reads CASSGGGSPQGTQYF. CDR3 in DNA: TGTGCCAGCAGTGGAGGCGGGAGTCCTCAGGGGACCCAGTACTTC.

This clone appeared a single time. V usage is TRBV28 and J usage is TRBJ1-1; D remains unclear. The germline gives CDR1 MDHEN, CDR2 SYDVKM. This CDR3 has 15 amino acids. Trimming took 7 bases from V and 5 from J, leaving 20 bases between them. The CDR3 reads CASTLYPSTPTEAFF. CDR3 coding DNA: TGTGCCAGCACCCTCTACCCCTCCACCCCAACTGAAGCTTTCTTT.

The chain employs TRBV5-8 and TRBJ2-1; D is perhaps TRBD1 (5 bases). Germline lookup yields CDR1 SGHTS and CDR2 YDEGEE. The CDR3 consists of 15 residues. V lost 0 bases and J lost 0, with 7 bases in between. The CDR3 DNA sequence: TGTGCCAGCAGCTTGGGGGGCTCCTCCTACAATGAGCAGTTCTTC. Its protein is CASSLGGSSYNEQFF.